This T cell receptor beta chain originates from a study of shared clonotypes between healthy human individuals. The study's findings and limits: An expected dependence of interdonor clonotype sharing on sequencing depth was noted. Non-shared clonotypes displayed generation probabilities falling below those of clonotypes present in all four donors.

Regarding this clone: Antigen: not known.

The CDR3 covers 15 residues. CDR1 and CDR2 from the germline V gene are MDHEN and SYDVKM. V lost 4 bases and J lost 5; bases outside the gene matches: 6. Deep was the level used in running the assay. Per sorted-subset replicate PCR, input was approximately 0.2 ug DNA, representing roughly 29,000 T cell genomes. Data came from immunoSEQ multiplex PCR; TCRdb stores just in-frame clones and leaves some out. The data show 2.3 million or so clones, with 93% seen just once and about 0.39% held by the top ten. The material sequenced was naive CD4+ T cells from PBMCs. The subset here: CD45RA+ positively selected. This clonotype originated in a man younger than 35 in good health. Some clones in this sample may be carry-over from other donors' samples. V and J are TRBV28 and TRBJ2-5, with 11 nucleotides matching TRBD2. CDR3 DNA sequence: TGTGCCAGCAGTTCTTTAGCGGGAGGGGGGGAGACCCAGTACTTC. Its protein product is CASSSLAGGGETQYF.